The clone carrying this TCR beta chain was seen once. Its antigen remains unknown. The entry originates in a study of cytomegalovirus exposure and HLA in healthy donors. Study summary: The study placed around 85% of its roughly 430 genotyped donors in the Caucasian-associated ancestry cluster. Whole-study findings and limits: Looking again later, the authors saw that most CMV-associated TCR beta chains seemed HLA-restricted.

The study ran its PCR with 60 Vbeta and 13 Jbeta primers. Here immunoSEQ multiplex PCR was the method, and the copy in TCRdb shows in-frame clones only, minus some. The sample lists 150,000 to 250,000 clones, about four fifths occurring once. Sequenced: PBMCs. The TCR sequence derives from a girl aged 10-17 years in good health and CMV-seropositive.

CDR3 region: CSVEPPPQGSYTF. The CDR3, as DNA: TGCAGCGTCGAACCCCCGCCACAGGGCTCGTACACCTTC. The chain employs TRBV29-1 and TRBJ1-2; tentatively, D is TRBD1 (6 bases). This CDR3 region has 13 residues. CDR1 is SQVTM, CDR2 ANQGSEA, per germline. V lost 6 bases and J lost 11, with 22 bases in between.